This entry lists 8 T cell receptor beta chains sequenced from one sample in a study of T cell repertoires in cytomegalovirus infection. TCRdb passed the reads through MiXCR, listing each CDR3 protein once. The sample lists approximately 200,000 distinct CDR3 sequences, over 25% seen once, with around 29% in the top ten. Sequencing input: PBMCs. The receptors stem from a human donor in good health (CMV status not recorded). Some clones in this sample may be carry-over from other donors' samples.

The chain employs TRBV19 and TRBJ1-5, with D possibly TRBD1 on 5 matching bases. The germline gives CDR1 LNHDA, CDR2 SQIVND (reference sequence). Trimming pared 0 bases from V and 9 bases from J, leaving 12 bases between. The length of the CDR3 is 14 residues. In DNA, the CDR3 is TGTGCCAGTAGTATAGATACGGGGGTCCGGCCCCAGCATTTT. This gives the protein CASSIDTGVRPQHF.

This chain links TRBV9 with TRBJ1-6, with a weak D call TRBD1 (6 bases). V dropped 5 bases and J dropped 8 bases, with 14 bases sitting between them. The CDR3 spans 14 residues. The germline V gene has CDR1 SGDLS and CDR2 YYNGEE. This CDR3 is CASRVGGEDSPLHF. Written as DNA, the CDR3 is TGTGCCAGCAGGGTGGGGGGCGAGGATTCACCCCTCCACTTT.

The chain links TRBV7-9 to TRBJ2-1; the D is unclear. Trimming stripped 2 bases from V and 6 bases from J, with 17 bases between. Germline V lookup: CDR1 SEHNR, CDR2 FQNEAQ (reference sequence). This CDR3 has 16 residues. Written as DNA, the CDR3 is TGTGCCAGCAGCTTATCTAGAGACAAGAAATTCAATGAGCAGTTCTTC. Translating it yields CASSLSRDKKFNEQFF.

This clonotype was seen more than once but under ten times. The V and J genes are TRBV7-2 and TRBJ2-1; D not certain. In germline, CDR1 is SGHTA, CDR2 FQGNSA. The germline V and J ends were trimmed by 2 bases and 5 bases, with 7 bases remaining between them. The CDR3 extends over 13 amino acids. The CDR3 coding sequence is TGTGCCAGCAGCTTACAGGTCGACAATGAGCAGTTCTTC. It is translated as CASSLQVDNEQFF.

This clonotype has only a few counts. The V and J genes are TRBV5-8 and TRBJ1-1; D call uncertain. The V gene lost 0 bases and the J gene lost 6 bases, with 6 bases spanning the gap. The CDR3 spans 12 residues. The germline V gene has CDR1 SGHTS and CDR2 YDEGEE. CDR3 sequence reads: CASSLGLAEAFF. The CDR3 nucleotides read TGTGCCAGCAGCTTGGGTCTGGCTGAAGCTTTCTTT.

The gene calls are TRBV5-1 and TRBJ2-7; D perhaps matches TRBD1 (5 bases). V was clipped by 0 bases and J by 6 bases, with 16 bases between them. The germline V gene encodes CDR1 SGHRS and CDR2 YFSETQ. There are 15 residues in the CDR3. The CDR3, as DNA: TGCGCCAGCAGCTTGGAACAGGCCGGCTGGGGCGAGCAGTACTTC. It is translated as CASSLEQAGWGEQYF.

Only a few counts were recorded for this clonotype. The rearrangement links TRBV11-2 to TRBJ1-1; TRBD1 might be the D (6 bases). Trimming stripped 2 bases from V and 0 bases from J, with 13 bases between. CDR3 length: 16 amino acids. The germline CDR1 and CDR2 sequences are SGHAT and FQNNGV. In DNA, the CDR3 is TGTGCCAGCAGCTTAAGGGGGGCTGGAATGAACACTGAAGCTTTCTTT. Its protein is CASSLRGAGMNTEAFF.

This clonotype was picked up a small number of times. One end of the junction fails to match germline, which may point to a read error. This chain connects TRBV7-2 to TRBJ2-3; 8 nucleotides align to TRBD1. The germline V gene has CDR1 SGHTA and CDR2 FQGNSA. The CDR3 contains 12 residues. The CDR3 sequence: CASSARDRTPDF. The DNA for the CDR3 is TGTGCCAGCAGCGCCCGGGACAGGACGCCCGATTTT.